Listed below are T cell receptor beta chains from one sample, sequenced in a study of T cells in Graves' hyperthyroidism and ophthalmopathy. TCRdb independently ran MiXCR on the multiplex PCR reads; one entry per CDR3 protein. The sample shows 200,000 to 300,000 distinct CDR3 sequences, more than 20% of them seen only once. The specimen was blood. Every receptor here comes from a woman aged 40 to 49 with Graves' ophthalmopathy. CDR3s include the opening cysteine and the closing phenylalanine or tryptophan. The D gene is left open where the match is weak.

cdr3_aa	v_call	j_call	d_call
CASSLGGIGAAEQYF	TRBV7-6	TRBJ2-7	NA
CASSLRATSSYEQYF	TRBV27	TRBJ2-7	NA
CASSRTGEGGTEAFF	TRBV7-9	TRBJ1-1	TRBD1
CASSDAARKTQYF	TRBV6-1	TRBJ2-5	NA
CASSQGPQATYEQYF	TRBV4-1	TRBJ2-7	NA
CASSLNSRGTLNQPQHF	TRBV12-3/TRBV12-4	TRBJ1-5	NA
CANTGPGLAPDQETQYF	TRBV28	TRBJ2-5	TRBD2
CASSLLLDTEAFF	TRBV6-2/TRBV6-3	TRBJ1-1	NA
CASSYSRLGSTNIQYF	TRBV6-2/TRBV6-3	TRBJ2-4	NA
CASSLTGGNGGYTF	TRBV12-3/TRBV12-4	TRBJ1-2	TRBD1
CASSPVKGLAGAGEQYF	TRBV5-1	TRBJ2-7	TRBD2
CASRRTGLSNQPQHF	TRBV6-1	TRBJ1-5	NA
CASSVLTGFEQYF	TRBV25-1	TRBJ2-7	NA
CASIRDSWDEQYF	TRBV6-1	TRBJ2-7	TRBD1
CATSVGGSGANVLTF	TRBV24-1	TRBJ2-6	NA
CSGRDPRGQETQYF	TRBV20-1	TRBJ2-5	NA
CASSRVGRMNTEAFF	TRBV19	TRBJ1-1	NA
CAWSVLASGGTYEQYF	TRBV30	TRBJ2-7	TRBD2
CASSPPDRGRYEQYF	TRBV28	TRBJ2-7	TRBD1